What follows are 5 T cell receptor beta chains derived from one specimen sequenced in a study of Graves' ophthalmopathy and Graves' hyperthyroidism (dated by TCRdb to the late 2010s). This sample was sequenced with an Illumina HiSeq 2000. TCR beta CDR3 regions were amplified from RNA transcripts for repertoire sequencing. The first round of RT-PCR was done with HTBI primers and the Qiagen OneStep RT-PCR kit, and was followed by a second round of multiplex PCR, then size selection and purification. TCRdb itself trimmed the public reads at Q25 with fastp, ran MiXCR and retained productive beta chains. Entries that share a CDR3 protein sequence are merged under the most common genes and DNA. The sample table contains more than 550,000 distinct CDR3 sequences; only one count was recorded for about two fifths of them. The ten biggest clones cover over 2.5% of the sample. Sequences were obtained from peripheral blood. Source of these receptors: an adult man with Graves' ophthalmopathy.

This clonotype was seen ten or more times. This chain connects TRBV11-1 to TRBJ2-5, with 10 bases lining up with TRBD1. CDR3 length: 14 residues. V gave up 8 bases and J gave up 4 bases; unmatched junction bases: 7. Germline assignment: CDR1 SGHAT and CDR2 FQDESV (reference sequence). The CDR3 bases are TGTGCCAGCGAAGGGACAGGGGCTGGAGAGACCCAGTACTTC. It encodes CASEGTGAGETQYF. Filled out from reference TRBV11-1 and TRBJ2-5, the complete variable domain reads EAEVAQSPRYKITEKSQAVAFWCDPISGHATLYWYRQILGQGPELLVQFQDESVVDDSQLPKDRFSAERLKGVDSTLKIQPAELGDSAMYLCASEGTGAGETQYFGPGTRLLVL.

This clonotype was seen repeatedly, ten times or more. The chain recombines TRBV24-1 with TRBJ2-2; D perhaps matches TRBD2 (5 bases). The V gene lost 9 bases and the J gene lost 0 bases, with 10 bases spanning the gap. Germline V gene sequence: CDR1 KGHDR, CDR2 SFDVKD. The CDR3 has 14 residues. The CDR3 DNA reads TGTGCCACCGGGAGAGGCGCGAACACCGGGGAGCTGTTTTTT. Protein: CATGRGANTGELFF.

The chain recombines TRBV5-1 with TRBJ2-3; D call uncertain. CDR3 size: 12 residues. V was cut by 4 bases and J by 8 bases, with 11 bases left in between. CDR1 and CDR2 from the germline V gene are SGHRS and YFSETQ. The CDR3 loop reads CASSGGSGTQYF. DNA of the CDR3: TGCGCCAGCAGCGGCGGCTCGGGTACGCAGTATTTT.

The sample holds many counts of this clonotype. A read error may produce the germline difference seen at one junction end. This chain joins TRBV12-3 or TRBV12-4 and TRBJ1-1, with 7 bases lining up with TRBD1. The CDR3 is made up of 14 amino acids. CDR3 DNA: TGTGCCAGCAGCTTAGGACAGGTGAACACTGAAGCTTTCTTT. Its translation is CASSLGQVNTEAFF.

The rearrangement uses TRBV29-1 and TRBJ2-2, with D uncertain. The V end was cut by 7 bases, the J end by 8 bases, with 8 bases between. There are 10 residues in the CDR3. Germline CDR1 is SQVTM and CDR2 is ANQGSEA. As DNA, the CDR3 is TGCAGCGGTCCCACAGGGGAGCTGTTTTTT. Translated, it gives CSGPTGELFF.